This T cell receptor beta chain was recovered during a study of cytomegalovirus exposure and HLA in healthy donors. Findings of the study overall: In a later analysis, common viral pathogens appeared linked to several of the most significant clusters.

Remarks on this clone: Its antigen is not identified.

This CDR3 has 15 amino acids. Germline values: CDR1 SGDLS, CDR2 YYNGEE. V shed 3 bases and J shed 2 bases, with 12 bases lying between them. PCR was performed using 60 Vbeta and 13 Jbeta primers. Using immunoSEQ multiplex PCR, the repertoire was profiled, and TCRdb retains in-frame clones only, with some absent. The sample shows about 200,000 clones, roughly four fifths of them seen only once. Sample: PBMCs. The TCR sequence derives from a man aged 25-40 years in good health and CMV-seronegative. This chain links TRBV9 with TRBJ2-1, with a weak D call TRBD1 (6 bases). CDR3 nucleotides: TGTGCCAGCAGCGCCACAGGGTTACCCTACAATGAGCAGTTCTTC. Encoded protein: CASSATGLPYNEQFF.